The 4 T cell receptor beta chains listed next were all sequenced from one sample in a study of CD8+ T cells in alopecia areata. After isolation, RNA underwent reverse transcription to generate cDNA as the sequencing template. Produced via immunoSEQ multiplex PCR; TCRdb's table is partial and in-frame only. The top ten clones hold roughly 15% of a sample with approximately 140,000 clones, about 87% of them seen once. Sequencing used CD8+ T cells sorted from blood, obtained at week 0. The receptors come from a human donor with alopecia areata.

The V gene is TRBV10-2, the J gene TRBJ1-5; TRBD1 agrees at 12 bases. Germline V gene data show CDR1 as WSHSY and CDR2 as SAAADI. The V and J ends lost 1 base and 6 bases, in that order; junction bases with no gene match: 4. The CDR3 has 16 amino acids. CDR3 loop: CASSELPGQGAQPQHF. DNA for the CDR3: TGCGCCAGCAGTGAGTTACCGGGACAGGGGGCTCAGCCCCAGCATTTT.

J is TRBJ2-3 and V is TRBV6-6, with D unresolved. V was shortened by 5 bases and J by 3 bases, with 9 bases between the two germline ends. In germline, CDR1 is MNHNY, CDR2 SVGAGI (reference sequence). The CDR3 is 13 residues long. Here the CDR3 DNA reads TGTGCCAGCAGTGCTTTAGGGACAGATACGCAGTATTTT. Translating gives CASSALGTDTQYF.

V usage is TRBV13 and J usage is TRBJ2-3, with D perhaps matching TRBD2 (6 bases). CDR1 PRHDT and CDR2 FYEKMQ come from the germline V gene (reference sequence). The CDR3 has 13 amino acids. Trimming removed 5 bases from V and 2 bases from J, with 8 bases in between. In nucleotides, the CDR3 is TGTGCCAGCAGCGGGGAGGACACAGATACGCAGTATTTT. Protein sequence: CASSGEDTDTQYF.

The rearrangement uses TRBV7-2 and TRBJ2-3, with D perhaps matching TRBD2 (6 bases). The CDR3 runs to 16 residues. The ends were cut back, 1 base at V and 4 bases at J, with 15 bases in the middle. CDR1 and CDR2 (germline): SGHTA, FQGNSA. CDR3 DNA: TGTGCCAGCAGCTTAGTGCCGGGGGACGGGGCAGATACGCAGTATTTT. It codes for CASSLVPGDGADTQYF.